These T cell receptor beta chains were read from a single sample in a study of human T cells and chemical hapten exposure. TCRdb reprocessed the RACE reads via MiXCR and lists one record per CDR3 protein. The top ten hold 9.5% to 15% of the sample, which has fewer than 40,000 distinct CDR3 sequences, roughly 5.4% seen once. The sample was whole blood. The receptors were gathered from a human donor in good health. Some clones in this sample may be carry-over from other donors' samples. Each CDR3 is given with its conserved first and last residue. The D gene is left open where the match is weak. Expanded clones get a size class; other rows say once, few or many, or leave the size out.

CDR3 protein: CASSITSGTDTQYF
CDR3 DNA: TGTGCCAGTAGTATAACCTCAGGCACAGATACGCAGTATTTT
D gene: -
CDR3 length: 14
clone size: many
V gene: TRBV19
J gene: TRBJ2-3

CDR3 protein: CATSTGESSYNEQFF
CDR3 DNA: TGTGCCACCTCGACAGGGGAAAGCTCCTACAATGAGCAGTTCTTC
D gene: TRBD1
CDR3 length: 15
clone size: many
V gene: TRBV2
J gene: TRBJ2-1

CDR3 protein: CASMGGLEAFF
CDR3 DNA: TGTGCCAGCATGGGGGGGTTGGAAGCTTTCTTT
D gene: -
CDR3 length: 11
clone size: -
V gene: TRBV28
J gene: TRBJ1-1

CDR3 protein: CASSPGTGSYGYTF
CDR3 DNA: TGTGCCAGCTCACCGGGGACAGGTTCCTATGGCTACACCTTC
D gene: TRBD1
CDR3 length: 14
clone size: many
V gene: TRBV18
J gene: TRBJ1-2

CDR3 protein: CASSQDAGVQTASGWGEQFF
CDR3 DNA: TGTGCCAGCAGCCAAGATGCGGGGGTGCAGACTGCTAGCGGGTGGGGTGAGCAGTTCTTC
D gene: TRBD2
CDR3 length: 20
clone size: few
V gene: TRBV3-1
J gene: TRBJ2-1

CDR3 protein: CASSRLALGVNTEAFF
CDR3 DNA: TGTGCCAGCAGTAGACTGGCATTAGGGGTGAACACTGAAGCTTTCTTT
D gene: -
CDR3 length: 16
clone size: -
V gene: TRBV6-1
J gene: TRBJ1-1

CDR3 protein: CASSRAENTEAFF
CDR3 DNA: TGTGCCAGCAGCAGAGCGGAAAACACTGAAGCTTTCTTT
D gene: -
CDR3 length: 13
clone size: many
V gene: TRBV6-2/TRBV6-3
J gene: TRBJ1-1

CDR3 protein: CASALQGFGNTIYF
CDR3 DNA: TGTGCCAGCGCTCTACAGGGTTTTGGAAACACCATATATTTT
D gene: -
CDR3 length: 14
clone size: many
V gene: TRBV7-9
J gene: TRBJ1-3

CDR3 protein: CASSLLRLRNTEAFF
CDR3 DNA: TGTGCCAGCAGCTTATTGCGATTACGAAACACTGAAGCTTTCTTT
D gene: -
CDR3 length: 15
clone size: many
V gene: TRBV7-9
J gene: TRBJ1-1

CDR3 protein: CASSLGLRPSGGAEQFF
CDR3 DNA: TGTGCCAGCAGCTTAGGACTTAGGCCTAGCGGGGGGGCTGAGCAGTTCTTC
D gene: TRBD2
CDR3 length: 17
clone size: many
V gene: TRBV11-2
J gene: TRBJ2-1

CDR3 protein: CASSPSLGQGRNTEAFF
CDR3 DNA: TGTGCCAGCAGCCCCTCTCTTGGACAGGGTCGGAACACTGAAGCTTTCTTT
D gene: TRBD1
CDR3 length: 17
clone size: many
V gene: TRBV7-8
J gene: TRBJ1-1

CDR3 protein: CASSLGPTQETQYF
CDR3 DNA: TGCGCCAGCAGCTTGGGTCCTACCCAAGAGACCCAGTACTTC
D gene: -
CDR3 length: 14
clone size: many
V gene: TRBV5-1
J gene: TRBJ2-5

CDR3 protein: CASSRGGLDEQYF
CDR3 DNA: TGTGCCAGCAGCCGAGGGGGTCTAGACGAGCAGTACTTC
D gene: -
CDR3 length: 13
clone size: many
V gene: TRBV3-1
J gene: TRBJ2-7

CDR3 protein: CASSYPSRGGGEKLFF
CDR3 DNA: TGTGCCAGCAGTTACCCCTCCAGGGGAGGAGGTGAAAAACTGTTTTTT
D gene: -
CDR3 length: 16
clone size: -
V gene: TRBV6-6
J gene: TRBJ1-4

CDR3 protein: CAIAASGRNEQFF
CDR3 DNA: TGTGCCATCGCGGCTAGCGGGCGGAATGAGCAGTTCTTC
D gene: TRBD2
CDR3 length: 13
clone size: many
V gene: TRBV10-3
J gene: TRBJ2-1

CDR3 protein: CASSLFLGTDQETQYF
CDR3 DNA: TGTGCCAGCAGCTTGTTTCTTGGGACAGACCAAGAGACCCAGTACTTC
D gene: TRBD1
CDR3 length: 16
clone size: -
V gene: TRBV5-4
J gene: TRBJ2-5

CDR3 protein: CASSGWGPGETQYF
CDR3 DNA: TGCGCCAGCAGCGGCTGGGGGCCGGGGGAGACCCAGTACTTC
D gene: -
CDR3 length: 14
clone size: many
V gene: TRBV5-1
J gene: TRBJ2-5

CDR3 protein: CASSQREAFSTGELFF
CDR3 DNA: TGCGCCAGCAGCCAGCGAGAAGCATTTTCCACCGGGGAGCTGTTTTTT
D gene: -
CDR3 length: 16
clone size: few
V gene: TRBV4-1
J gene: TRBJ2-2

CDR3 protein: CASSPVTSGGAQNTGELFF
CDR3 DNA: TGTGCCAGCAGTCCCGTGACTAGCGGGGGGGCCCAGAACACCGGGGAGCTGTTTTTT
D gene: TRBD2
CDR3 length: 19
clone size: many
V gene: TRBV12-3/TRBV12-4
J gene: TRBJ2-2

CDR3 protein: CSADSRYTNRGLGYEQYF
CDR3 DNA: TGCAGTGCTGACTCCCGATACACAAACAGGGGGCTAGGGTACGAGCAGTACTTC
D gene: TRBD1
CDR3 length: 18
clone size: many
V gene: TRBV20-1
J gene: TRBJ2-7

CDR3 protein: CASSDLLGLAEETQYF
CDR3 DNA: TGTGCCAGCAGTGATTTATTGGGACTAGCGGAAGAGACCCAGTACTTC
D gene: TRBD2
CDR3 length: 16
clone size: many
V gene: TRBV2
J gene: TRBJ2-5

CDR3 protein: CASSEYRHQWTQYF
CDR3 DNA: TGTGCCAGCAGTGAATACAGGCACCAATGGACCCAGTACTTC
D gene: -
CDR3 length: 14
clone size: many
V gene: TRBV2
J gene: TRBJ2-5

CDR3 protein: CASSLLPYEKLFF
CDR3 DNA: TGTGCCAGCAGTTTGTTACCATATGAAAAACTGTTTTTT
D gene: -
CDR3 length: 13
clone size: few
V gene: TRBV28
J gene: TRBJ1-4

CDR3 protein: CASSPRWAGNTDTQYF
CDR3 DNA: TGTGCCAGCAGCCCCCGGTGGGCAGGCAACACAGATACGCAGTATTTT
D gene: -
CDR3 length: 16
clone size: many
V gene: TRBV9
J gene: TRBJ2-3

CDR3 protein: CASSPGQGFSNQPQHF
CDR3 DNA: TGTGCCAGCAGCCCAGGACAGGGCTTTAGCAATCAGCCCCAGCATTTT
D gene: TRBD1
CDR3 length: 16
clone size: -
V gene: TRBV12-3/TRBV12-4
J gene: TRBJ1-5

CDR3 protein: CASHPGGSYEQYF
CDR3 DNA: TGTGCCAGCCACCCAGGGGGCTCCTACGAGCAGTACTTC
D gene: TRBD1
CDR3 length: 13
clone size: many
V gene: TRBV28
J gene: TRBJ2-7

CDR3 protein: CASSVARGGGWNEQFF
CDR3 DNA: TGTGCCAGCAGCGTAGCTCGAGGGGGTGGATGGAATGAGCAGTTCTTC
D gene: -
CDR3 length: 16
clone size: many
V gene: TRBV9
J gene: TRBJ2-1

CDR3 protein: CSAAQGAATDTQYF
CDR3 DNA: TGCAGTGCCGCGCAGGGGGCGGCGACAGATACGCAGTATTTT
D gene: TRBD1
CDR3 length: 14
clone size: many
V gene: TRBV20-1
J gene: TRBJ2-3

CDR3 protein: CASSLVQGEYNEQFF
CDR3 DNA: TGCGCCAGCAGCTTGGTCCAGGGGGAATACAATGAGCAGTTCTTC
D gene: TRBD1
CDR3 length: 15
clone size: many
V gene: TRBV5-1
J gene: TRBJ2-1

CDR3 protein: CSARKTGQGYIF
CDR3 DNA: TGCAGTGCTAGAAAGACAGGGCAGGGCTACATCTTC
D gene: TRBD1
CDR3 length: 12
clone size: -
V gene: TRBV20-1
J gene: TRBJ1-2

CDR3 protein: CSARRTGGRDTEAFF
CDR3 DNA: TGCAGTGCTAGGAGGACAGGGGGTAGGGACACTGAAGCTTTCTTT
D gene: TRBD1
CDR3 length: 15
clone size: many
V gene: TRBV20-1
J gene: TRBJ1-1

CDR3 protein: CASSLDWQFYNEQFF
CDR3 DNA: TGTGCCAGCAGCTTAGATTGGCAGTTTTACAATGAGCAGTTCTTC
D gene: -
CDR3 length: 15
clone size: many
V gene: TRBV7-9
J gene: TRBJ2-1

CDR3 protein: CASSLGSRTANTAELFF
CDR3 DNA: TGCGCCAGCAGCTTGGGTAGTCGGACAGCAAACACCGCGGAGCTGTTTTTT
D gene: -
CDR3 length: 17
clone size: -
V gene: TRBV5-1
J gene: TRBJ2-2

CDR3 protein: CASSLNRDRLYNYGYTF
CDR3 DNA: TGTGCCAGCAGCTTAAACCGGGACAGGCTCTATAACTATGGCTACACCTTC
D gene: TRBD1
CDR3 length: 17
clone size: many
V gene: TRBV12-3/TRBV12-4
J gene: TRBJ1-2

CDR3 protein: CASRLLDRNNEQFF
CDR3 DNA: TGTGCCAGCAGGTTATTGGACAGAAACAATGAGCAGTTCTTC
D gene: -
CDR3 length: 14
clone size: -
V gene: TRBV12-3/TRBV12-4
J gene: TRBJ2-1

CDR3 protein: CASSFGTGELFF
CDR3 DNA: TGTGCCAGCAGTTTCGGCACCGGGGAGCTGTTTTTT
D gene: -
CDR3 length: 12
clone size: many
V gene: TRBV27
J gene: TRBJ2-2

CDR3 protein: CASSSGGGSEAFF
CDR3 DNA: TGTGCCAGCAGCTCCGGGGGAGGCTCTGAAGCTTTCTTT
D gene: -
CDR3 length: 13
clone size: many
V gene: TRBV7-6
J gene: TRBJ1-1

CDR3 protein: CASRSDEETQYF
CDR3 DNA: TGTGCCAGCAGGTCAGATGAAGAGACCCAGTACTTC
D gene: -
CDR3 length: 12
clone size: medium-sized
V gene: TRBV6-2/TRBV6-3
J gene: TRBJ2-5

CDR3 protein: CSARRTATVNTEAFF
CDR3 DNA: TGCAGTGCTAGGCGGACAGCCACCGTGAACACTGAAGCTTTCTTT
D gene: -
CDR3 length: 15
clone size: many
V gene: TRBV20-1
J gene: TRBJ1-1

CDR3 protein: CSAREGGSYEQYF
CDR3 DNA: TGCAGTGCTAGAGAGGGGGGGTCCTACGAGCAGTACTTC
D gene: TRBD2
CDR3 length: 13
clone size: many
V gene: TRBV20-1
J gene: TRBJ2-7

CDR3 protein: CASSPRTQRRWDTQYF
CDR3 DNA: TGTGCCAGCAGCCCGAGGACCCAGCGGAGGTGGGATACGCAGTATTTT
D gene: -
CDR3 length: 16
clone size: many
V gene: TRBV7-9
J gene: TRBJ2-3

CDR3 protein: CASSLDGGSYEQYF
CDR3 DNA: TGCGCCAGCAGCTTGGACGGGGGCTCCTACGAGCAGTACTTC
D gene: -
CDR3 length: 14
clone size: many
V gene: TRBV5-1
J gene: TRBJ2-7

CDR3 protein: CASSRTGVYGYTF
CDR3 DNA: TGTGCCAGCAGCAGGACAGGGGTCTATGGCTACACCTTC
D gene: TRBD1
CDR3 length: 13
clone size: -
V gene: TRBV5-4
J gene: TRBJ1-2

CDR3 protein: CASSRSAMNTEAFF
CDR3 DNA: TGTGCCAGCAGCCGCTCAGCTATGAACACTGAAGCTTTCTTT
D gene: -
CDR3 length: 14
clone size: -
V gene: TRBV7-7
J gene: TRBJ1-1

CDR3 protein: CASTPMAADASTDTQYF
CDR3 DNA: TGTGCCAGCACCCCCATGGCGGCGGACGCTAGCACAGATACGCAGTATTTT
D gene: -
CDR3 length: 17
clone size: few
V gene: TRBV7-8
J gene: TRBJ2-3

CDR3 protein: CASSGAGQGFTDTQYF
CDR3 DNA: TGTGCCAGCAGTGGAGCGGGACAGGGGTTCACAGATACGCAGTATTTT
D gene: TRBD1
CDR3 length: 16
clone size: few
V gene: TRBV6-1
J gene: TRBJ2-3